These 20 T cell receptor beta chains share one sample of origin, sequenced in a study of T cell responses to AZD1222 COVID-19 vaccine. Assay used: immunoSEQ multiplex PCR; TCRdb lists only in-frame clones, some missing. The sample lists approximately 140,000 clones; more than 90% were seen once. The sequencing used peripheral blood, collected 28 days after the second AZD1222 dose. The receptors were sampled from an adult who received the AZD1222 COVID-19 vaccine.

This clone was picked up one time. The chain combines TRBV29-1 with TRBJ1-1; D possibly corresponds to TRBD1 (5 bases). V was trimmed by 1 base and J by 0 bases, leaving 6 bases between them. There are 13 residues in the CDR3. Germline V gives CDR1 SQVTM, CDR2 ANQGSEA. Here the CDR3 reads CSVEAQVNTEAFF. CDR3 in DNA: TGCAGCGTTGAAGCACAGGTGAACACTGAAGCTTTCTTT.

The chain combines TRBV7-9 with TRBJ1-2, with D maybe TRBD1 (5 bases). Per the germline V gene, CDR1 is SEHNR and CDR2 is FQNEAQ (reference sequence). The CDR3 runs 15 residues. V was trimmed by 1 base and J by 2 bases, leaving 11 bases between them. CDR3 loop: CASSLGDGINYGYTF. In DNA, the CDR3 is TGTGCCAGCAGCTTAGGGGACGGGATCAACTATGGCTACACCTTC.

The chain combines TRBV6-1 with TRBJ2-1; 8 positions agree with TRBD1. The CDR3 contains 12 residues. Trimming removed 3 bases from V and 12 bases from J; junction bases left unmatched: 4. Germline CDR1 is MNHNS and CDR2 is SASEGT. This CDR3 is CASSDPGQVQFF. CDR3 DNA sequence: TGTGCCAGCAGTGATCCGGGACAGGTGCAGTTCTTC.

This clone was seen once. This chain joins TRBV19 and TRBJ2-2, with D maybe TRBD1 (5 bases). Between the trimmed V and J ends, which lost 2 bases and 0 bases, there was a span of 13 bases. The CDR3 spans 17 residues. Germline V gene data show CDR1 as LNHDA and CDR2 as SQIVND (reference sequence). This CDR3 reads CASSIFWGRTNTGELFF. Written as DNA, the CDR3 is TGTGCCAGTAGTATATTTTGGGGCAGGACGAACACCGGGGAGCTGTTTTTT. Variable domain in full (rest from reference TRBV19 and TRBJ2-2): DGGITQSPKYLFRKEGQNVTLSCEQNLNHDAMYWYRQDPGQGLRLIYYSQIVNDFQKGDIAEGYSVSREKKESFPLTVTSAQKNPTAFYLCASSIFWGRTNTGELFFGEGSRLTVL.

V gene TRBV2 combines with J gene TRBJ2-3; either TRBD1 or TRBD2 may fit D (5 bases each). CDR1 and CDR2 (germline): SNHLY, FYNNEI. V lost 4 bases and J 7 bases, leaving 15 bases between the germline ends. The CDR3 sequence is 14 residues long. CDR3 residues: CASSGDSGSYTQYF. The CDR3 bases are TGTGCCAGCAGTGGAGACAGCGGAAGTTATACGCAGTATTTT.

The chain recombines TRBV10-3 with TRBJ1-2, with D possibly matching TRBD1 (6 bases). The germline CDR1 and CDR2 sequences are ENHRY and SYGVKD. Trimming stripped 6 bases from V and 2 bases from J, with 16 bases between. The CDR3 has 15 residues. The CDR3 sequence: CAIREGPGGNYGYTF. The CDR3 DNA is TGTGCCATCAGAGAGGGGCCTGGGGGCAACTATGGCTACACCTTC.

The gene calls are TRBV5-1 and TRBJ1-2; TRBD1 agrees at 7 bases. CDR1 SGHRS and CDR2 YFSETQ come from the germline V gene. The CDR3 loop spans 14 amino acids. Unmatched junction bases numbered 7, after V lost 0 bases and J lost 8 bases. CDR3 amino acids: CASSLEGQFGGYTF. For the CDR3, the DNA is TGCGCCAGCAGCTTGGAGGGACAGTTTGGGGGCTACACCTTC.

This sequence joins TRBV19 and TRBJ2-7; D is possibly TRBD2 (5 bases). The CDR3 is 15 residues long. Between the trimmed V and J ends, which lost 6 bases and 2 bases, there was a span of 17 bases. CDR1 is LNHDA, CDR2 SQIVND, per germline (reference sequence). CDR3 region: CASSTAGKGTYEQYF. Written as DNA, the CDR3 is TGTGCCAGTAGCACCGCCGGGAAGGGCACCTACGAGCAGTACTTC.

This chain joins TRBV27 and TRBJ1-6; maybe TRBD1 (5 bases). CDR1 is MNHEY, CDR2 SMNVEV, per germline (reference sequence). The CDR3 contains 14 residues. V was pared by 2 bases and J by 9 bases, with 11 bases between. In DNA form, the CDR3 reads TGTGCCAGCAGTTTACAGGGAGCTGCTTCACCCCTCCACTTT. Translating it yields CASSLQGAASPLHF.

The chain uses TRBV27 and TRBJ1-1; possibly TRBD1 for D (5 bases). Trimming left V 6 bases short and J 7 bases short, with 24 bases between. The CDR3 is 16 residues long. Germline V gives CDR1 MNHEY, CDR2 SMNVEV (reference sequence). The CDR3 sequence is CASSRMVRLGVGEAFF. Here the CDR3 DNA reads TGTGCCAGCAGCCGCATGGTTCGGTTGGGGGTAGGTGAAGCTTTCTTT.

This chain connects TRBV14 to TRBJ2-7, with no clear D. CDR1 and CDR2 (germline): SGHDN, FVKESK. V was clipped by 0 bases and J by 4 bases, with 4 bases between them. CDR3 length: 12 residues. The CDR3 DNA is TGTGCCAGCAGCCAAGATAGGTACGAGCAGTACTTC. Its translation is CASSQDRYEQYF.

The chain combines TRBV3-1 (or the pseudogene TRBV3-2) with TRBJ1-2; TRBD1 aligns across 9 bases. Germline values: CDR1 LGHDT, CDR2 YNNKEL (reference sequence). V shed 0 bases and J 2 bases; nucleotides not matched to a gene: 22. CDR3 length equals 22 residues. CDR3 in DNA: TGTGCCAGCAGCCAAGATGCCCATAAGGACCGGGACAGGGAGCCGAAAAACTATGGCTACACCTTC. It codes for CASSQDAHKDRDREPKNYGYTF.

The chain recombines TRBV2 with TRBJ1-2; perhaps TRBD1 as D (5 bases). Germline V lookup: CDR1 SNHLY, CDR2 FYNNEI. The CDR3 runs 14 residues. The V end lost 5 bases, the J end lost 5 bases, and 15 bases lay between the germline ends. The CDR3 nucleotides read TGTGCCAGCAGTTGGGGCGCGGAGGGTTATGGCTACACCTTC. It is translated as CASSWGAEGYGYTF.

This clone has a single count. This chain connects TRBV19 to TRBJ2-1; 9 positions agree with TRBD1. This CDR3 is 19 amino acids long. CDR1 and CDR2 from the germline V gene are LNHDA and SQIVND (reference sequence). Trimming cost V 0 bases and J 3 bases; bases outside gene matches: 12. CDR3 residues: CASSIDTNTGTGLYNEQFF. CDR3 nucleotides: TGTGCCAGTAGTATAGATACAAACACCGGGACAGGGCTCTACAATGAGCAGTTCTTC.

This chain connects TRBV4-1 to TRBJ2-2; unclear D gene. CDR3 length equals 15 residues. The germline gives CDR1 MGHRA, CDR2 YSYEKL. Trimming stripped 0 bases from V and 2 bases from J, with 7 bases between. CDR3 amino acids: CASSQDWFNTGELFF. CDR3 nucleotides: TGCGCCAGCAGCCAAGACTGGTTTAACACCGGGGAGCTGTTTTTT.

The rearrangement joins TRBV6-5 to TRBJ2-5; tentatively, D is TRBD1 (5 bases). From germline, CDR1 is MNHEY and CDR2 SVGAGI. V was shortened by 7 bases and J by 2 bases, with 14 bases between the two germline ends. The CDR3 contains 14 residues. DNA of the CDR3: TGTGCCAGCATGTCAGCAGGGCAACAAGAGACCCAGTACTTC. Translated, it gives CASMSAGQQETQYF.

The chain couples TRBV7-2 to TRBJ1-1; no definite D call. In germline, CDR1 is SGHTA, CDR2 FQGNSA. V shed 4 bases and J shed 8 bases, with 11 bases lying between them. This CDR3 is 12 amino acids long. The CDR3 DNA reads TGTGCCAGCAGCTCCGCGGGGTGGGAAGCTTTCTTT. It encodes CASSSAGWEAFF.

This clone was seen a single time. CDR3 protein: CASSLTGISNQPQHF. DNA of the CDR3: TGTGCCAGCAGCTTGACGGGTATTAGCAATCAGCCCCAGCATTTT. The J gene is TRBJ1-5, the V gene TRBV5-6; D is uncertain. This CDR3 comprises 15 residues. V lost 1 base and J lost 0, with 8 bases in between. Germline V gene sequence: CDR1 SGHDT, CDR2 YYEEEE.

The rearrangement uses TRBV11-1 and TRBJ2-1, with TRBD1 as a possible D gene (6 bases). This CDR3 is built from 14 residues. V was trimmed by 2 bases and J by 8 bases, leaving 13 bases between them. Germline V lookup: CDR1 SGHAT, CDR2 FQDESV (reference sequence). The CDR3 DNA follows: TGTGCCAGCAGCTTACAGGGGAGTTCGGATGAGCAGTTCTTC. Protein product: CASSLQGSSDEQFF.

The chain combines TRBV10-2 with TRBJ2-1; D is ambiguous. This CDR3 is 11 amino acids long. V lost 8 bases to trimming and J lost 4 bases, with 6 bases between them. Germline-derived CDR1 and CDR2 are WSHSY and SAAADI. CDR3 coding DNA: TGCGCCAGCCTGGAGTACAATGAGCAGTTCTTC. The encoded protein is CASLEYNEQFF.